The next 5 T cell receptor beta chains were all read from a single sample in a study of T cells in Graves' hyperthyroidism and ophthalmopathy. Template material for amplifying TCR beta CDR3 regions consisted of RNA transcripts. The study used the HTBI primer set for a first-round RT-PCR of the TCR CDR3. TCRdb used MiXCR to reprocess the multiplex PCR reads, holding one entry per CDR3 protein. The sample lists about 560,000 distinct CDR3 sequences; around a sixth were seen once. The sample taken for sequencing was blood. The receptor set was obtained from a woman in her thirties with Graves' hyperthyroidism.

This clonotype was seen many times. This rearrangement joins TRBV12-3 or TRBV12-4 to TRBJ1-5; D is uncertain. The V end lost 1 base, the J end lost 3 bases, and 7 bases lay between the germline ends. The CDR3 covers 14 residues. The CDR3 protein is CASSLDSDNQPQHF. CDR3 sequence (DNA): TGTGCCAGCAGTTTAGACAGCGACAATCAGCCCCAGCATTTT.

This clonotype has only a few counts. V and J are TRBV20-1 and TRBJ1-1; D possibly corresponds to TRBD1 (5 bases). Germline V gene lookup returns CDR1 DFQATT and CDR2 SNEGSKA (reference sequence). CDR3 length: 16 residues. V lost 0 bases to trimming and J lost 3 bases, with 17 bases between them. CDR3 sequence reads: CSARDYRGTTHTEAFF. The CDR3 nucleotides are TGCAGTGCTAGAGATTATAGAGGGACGACTCACACTGAAGCTTTCTTT.

This clonotype was observed at least ten times. The J gene is TRBJ1-5, the V gene TRBV11-2, with D hard to call. CDR1 and CDR2 (germline): SGHAT, FQNNGV. This CDR3 spans 16 amino acids. Trimming pared 7 bases from V and 0 bases from J, leaving 16 bases between. CDR3 in amino acids: CASTKKGMNSNQPQHF. For the CDR3, the DNA is TGTGCCAGCACCAAAAAAGGGATGAATAGCAATCAGCCCCAGCATTTT.

This clonotype was found a few times. V usage is TRBV14 and J usage is TRBJ2-7; D is possibly TRBD2 (5 bases). Deletions cut 1 base from V and 2 bases from J, with 18 bases between. CDR1 and CDR2 from the germline V gene are SGHDN and FVKESK. CDR3 length: 17 residues. The DNA for the CDR3 is TGTGCCAGCAGCCAAGTCCATAGAATAGCGTCCCCCTACGAGCAGTACTTC. Translating it yields CASSQVHRIASPYEQYF.

A few counts support this clonotype. Given a much more abundant clone one base away, this may be a read error. This chain joins TRBV3-1 and TRBJ2-4, with 8 bases that match TRBD1. The germline V gene has CDR1 LGHDT and CDR2 YNNKEL (reference sequence). The CDR3 sequence is 15 residues long. Trimming removed 6 bases from V and 1 base from J; junction bases left unmatched: 5. The CDR3 DNA is TGTGCCAGCAGACTCCGGACAGGGGCCAAAAACATTCAGTACTTC. The encoded protein is CASRLRTGAKNIQYF.